The entry below gives a single T cell receptor beta chain sequence along with its context. The protocol was immunoSEQ multiplex PCR, while the TCRdb copy is restricted to in-frame clones and leaves out a portion. The sample lists 100,000 to 110,000 clones, about 89% occurring once. The data belong to a study of blood T cell repertoires in COVID-19. The specimen sequenced was peripheral blood. The sequence was obtained from a man between 45 and 60 years old with active COVID-19.

For the CDR3, the DNA is TGTGCCAGCAGCTCTATGGACACCTCATTCTATGGCTACACCTTC. Amino acid sequence: CASSSMDTSFYGYTF. The genes are TRBV7-9 and TRBJ1-2, with a possible D match to TRBD1 (5 bases). Germline V gene sequence: CDR1 SEHNR, CDR2 FQNEAQ (reference sequence). This CDR3 has 15 residues. The ends were cut back, 4 bases at V and 4 bases at J, with 16 bases in the middle. The entire variable domain, with the rest obtained from reference TRBV7-9 and TRBJ1-2, is as follows: DTGVSQNPRHKITKRGQNVTFRCDPISEHNRLYWYRQTLGQGPEFLTYFQNEAQLEKSRLLSDRFSAERPKGSFSTLEIQRTEQGDSAMYLCASSSMDTSFYGYTFGSGTRLTVV.